Presented here are 30 T cell receptor beta chains from one specimen sequenced in a study of cytomegalovirus exposure and HLA in healthy donors. PCR was performed using 60 Vbeta and 13 Jbeta primers. Profiled with immunoSEQ multiplex PCR; TCRdb holds only in-frame clones, not every one. The data hold 120,000 to 150,000 clones, with approximately 85% observed a single time. Input material: PBMCs. The receptors stem from a woman aged 40 to 55 in good health and CMV-seronegative.

V usage is TRBV5-4 and J usage is TRBJ2-5; no reliable D call. The V gene lost 5 bases and the J gene lost 3 bases, with 11 bases spanning the gap. The CDR3 has 13 amino acids. Per germline, CDR1 SGHNT and CDR2 YYREEE (reference sequence). The CDR3 spells CASSAARKETQYF. CDR3 nucleotides: TGTGCCAGCAGTGCGGCCCGGAAAGAGACCCAGTACTTC.

The chain uses TRBV30 and TRBJ2-7; TRBD2 matches at 9 bases. The trim removed 0 bases at V and 2 bases at J, leaving 14 bases unmatched. This CDR3 comprises 18 residues. Germline CDR1 GTSNPN, CDR2 SVGIG (reference sequence). The CDR3 bases are TGTGCCTGGAGTGTACCCCCGCTAGCGGGAAGGTTTCCCTACGAGCAGTACTTC. This codes for CAWSVPPLAGRFPYEQYF.

The chain employs TRBV13 and TRBJ1-1; D not certain. CDR1 is PRHDT and CDR2 is FYEKMQ in the germline V gene (reference sequence). V shed 2 bases and J shed 2 bases, with 9 bases lying between them. The CDR3 length is 14 residues. CDR3 sequence (DNA): TGTGCCAGCAGCTTAATACAGTTCAACACTGAAGCTTTCTTT. As protein: CASSLIQFNTEAFF.

The chain uses TRBV6-6 and TRBJ2-7; a possible D gene is TRBD1 (6 bases). The ends were cut back, 10 bases at V and 2 bases at J, with 18 bases in the middle. Per germline, CDR1 MNHNY and CDR2 SVGAGI (reference sequence). This CDR3 spans 14 amino acids. The CDR3 DNA follows: TGTGCCATCCGTAGGGGGTTACCTCCCTACGAGCAGTACTTC. Translation gives CAIRRGLPPYEQYF.

The chain joins TRBV19 to TRBJ2-2, with D hard to call. V shed 3 bases and J shed 1 base, with 9 bases lying between them. CDR1 and CDR2 from the germline V gene are LNHDA and SQIVND (reference sequence). The length of the CDR3 is 15 residues. The CDR3 protein is CASSIRLGNTGELFF. Here the CDR3 DNA reads TGTGCCAGTAGTATTCGGCTAGGGAACACCGGGGAGCTGTTTTTT. Full variable domain (rest looked up from reference TRBV19 and TRBJ2-2): DGGITQSPKYLFRKEGQNVTLSCEQNLNHDAMYWYRQDPGQGLRLIYYSQIVNDFQKGDIAEGYSVSREKKESFPLTVTSAQKNPTAFYLCASSIRLGNTGELFFGEGSRLTVL.

The chain employs TRBV6-5 and TRBJ1-2; 7 nucleotides align to TRBD1. In germline, CDR1 is MNHEY, CDR2 SVGAGI. V was clipped by 2 bases and J by 4 bases; unmatched bases: 10. CDR3 length: 16 amino acids. CDR3 sequence (DNA): TGTGCCAGCAGTTACCCCACTAGGGGGCTCGGCTATGGCTACACCTTC. It is translated as CASSYPTRGLGYGYTF.

The chain combines TRBV2 with TRBJ2-5; possible D gene TRBD1, 5 bases. Germline assignment: CDR1 SNHLY and CDR2 FYNNEI. With 7 bases removed from V and 3 bases from J, the gap between germline ends came to 9 bases. The CDR3 spans 12 residues. CDR3 sequence reads: CASTAREETQYF. The CDR3 DNA follows: TGTGCCAGCACCGCCAGGGAAGAGACCCAGTACTTC.

V gene TRBV5-1 combines with J gene TRBJ2-1, with 8 nucleotides matching TRBD1. Trimming at V came to 0 bases and at J to 6 bases, leaving 5 bases not matched to a gene. The CDR3 totals 15 residues. Germline CDR1 SGHRS, CDR2 YFSETQ. The CDR3 DNA is TGCGCCAGCAGCTTGGATGGACAGGGCGGCAATGAGCAGTTCTTC. Its protein is CASSLDGQGGNEQFF. Full variable domain (remainder filled in from reference TRBV5-1 and TRBJ2-1): KAGVTQTPRYLIKTRGQQVTLSCSPISGHRSVSWYQQTPGQGLQFLFEYFSETQRNKGNFPGRFSGRQFSNSRSEMNVSTLELGDSALYLCASSLDGQGGNEQFFGPGTRLTVL.

The chain links TRBV7-9 to TRBJ2-7; 12 bases fit TRBD2. V shed 5 bases, J shed 8 bases, and the junction held 10 bases outside the gene matches. The CDR3 length is 15 residues. From germline, CDR1 is SEHNR and CDR2 FQNEAQ (reference sequence). DNA for the CDR3: TGTGCCAGCAGCCAAACTAGCGGGAGGCTCGGTAAGCAGTACTTC. Translating it yields CASSQTSGRLGKQYF.

This chain connects TRBV11-2 to TRBJ1-2; possible D gene TRBD1, 6 bases. The germline CDR1 and CDR2 sequences are SGHAT and FQNNGV. The length of the CDR3 is 16 residues. V was trimmed by 1 base and J by 3 bases, leaving 15 bases between them. The DNA for the CDR3 is TGTGCCAGCAGCTTAGCACAGGGCGAAGTATACTATGGCTACACCTTC. This codes for CASSLAQGEVYYGYTF.

Only one count was recorded for this clone. This chain connects TRBV7-9 to TRBJ2-7, with D uncertain. V was pared by 5 bases and J by 3 bases, with 17 bases between. The CDR3 runs 15 residues. CDR1 is SEHNR, CDR2 FQNEAQ, per germline (reference sequence). The CDR3 region is CASSQDLTLNYEQYF. The CDR3 coding sequence is TGTGCCAGCAGCCAAGATTTAACTTTAAACTACGAGCAGTACTTC.

J is TRBJ2-4 and V is TRBV6-1, with 10 bases matching TRBD2. The length of the CDR3 is 18 residues. Unmatched junction bases numbered 11, after V lost 3 bases and J lost 3 bases. CDR1 is MNHNS and CDR2 is SASEGT in the germline V gene. The CDR3 coding sequence is TGTGCCAGCAGTGAGGAGCAATTAGCGGGAGGTGGCAAAAACATTCAGTACTTC. Translating it yields CASSEEQLAGGGKNIQYF.

This clone was counted once. The chain employs TRBV19 and TRBJ2-5; possibly TRBD1 for D (6 bases). Trimming pared 6 bases from V and 5 bases from J, leaving 16 bases between. The germline V gene encodes CDR1 LNHDA and CDR2 SQIVND (reference sequence). CDR3 size: 14 residues. CDR3 DNA: TGTGCCAGTAGAAGTACAGGGTTCGGGGAGACCCAGTACTTC. Protein sequence: CASRSTGFGETQYF. Combining the CDR3 with reference TRBV19 and TRBJ2-5 gives the whole variable domain DGGITQSPKYLFRKEGQNVTLSCEQNLNHDAMYWYRQDPGQGLRLIYYSQIVNDFQKGDIAEGYSVSREKKESFPLTVTSAQKNPTAFYLCASRSTGFGETQYFGPGTRLLVL.

The chain uses TRBV5-1 and TRBJ2-1, with 8 bases identical to TRBD1. CDR3 length: 13 amino acids. Germline V gives CDR1 SGHRS, CDR2 YFSETQ. Germline trimming cut 4 bases from V and 5 bases from J; bases unmatched to any gene: 2. CDR3 amino acids: CASSTQGDNEQFF. DNA of the CDR3: TGCGCCAGCAGCACACAGGGGGACAATGAGCAGTTCTTC.

V gene TRBV6-1 combines with J gene TRBJ2-1, with 7 bases fitting TRBD2. J was trimmed by 5 bases and V by 6 bases; bases with no gene match: 7. CDR1 is MNHNS, CDR2 SASEGT, per germline. This CDR3 comprises 14 residues. The CDR3 DNA is TGTGCCAGCAGAGGACGGGACTATCACAATGAGCAGTTCTTC. Amino acids: CASRGRDYHNEQFF.

The chain is built from TRBV7-2 and TRBJ2-7; D call uncertain. Looked up from germline, CDR1 is SGHTA and CDR2 is FQGNSA. The CDR3 is made up of 13 amino acids. Trimming took 4 bases from V and 2 from J, leaving 9 bases between them. CDR3 sequence reads: CASSSTNPYEQYF. The CDR3 nucleotides are TGTGCCAGCAGCTCCACTAATCCCTACGAGCAGTACTTC.

This chain connects TRBV27 to TRBJ1-2, with D maybe TRBD1 (6 bases). This CDR3 has 14 amino acids. Trimming pared 7 bases from V and 4 bases from J, leaving 16 bases between. The germline gives CDR1 MNHEY, CDR2 SMNVEV (reference sequence). DNA for the CDR3: TGTGCCAGCAAGCTGAGGGGGAGCAGCTATGGCTACACCTTC. As protein: CASKLRGSSYGYTF.

This clone was recorded once. The J gene is TRBJ2-5, the V gene TRBV19; TRBD2 is a possible D gene (5 bases). The end of the DNA is better explained by TRBJ2-7, so the J call may be wrong. This CDR3 has 15 residues. Germline CDR1 and CDR2: LNHDA and SQIVND (reference sequence). CDR3 coding DNA: TGTGCCAGTAGTATTTCGACGGGAAGCTCCTACGAGCAGTACTTC. It is translated as CASSISTGSSYEQYF.

Notes on this clone: One end of the junction varies from germline; a read error may be responsible. The V and J genes are TRBV5-1 and TRBJ2-7; D might be TRBD1 (6 bases). CDR3 length: 15 residues. Germline-derived CDR1 and CDR2 are SGHRS and YFSETQ. Here the CDR3 reads CASRLGDTLPYEQYF. In nucleotides, the CDR3 is TGCGCCAGCAGGTTGGGGGACACCCTGCCCTACGAGCAGTACTTC.

The chain links TRBV18 to TRBJ2-3, with D perhaps TRBD1 (5 bases). Per the germline V gene, CDR1 is KGHSH and CDR2 is LQKENI. This CDR3 region has 14 residues. The V and J ends lost 3 bases and 4 bases respectively, with 11 bases between them. CDR3 sequence: CASSPQGVPDTQYF. DNA for the CDR3: TGTGCCAGCTCACCGCAGGGTGTCCCAGATACGCAGTATTTT.

This chain connects TRBV30 to TRBJ2-3, with 7 bases fitting TRBD1. The CDR3 sequence is 13 residues long. Trimming removed 4 bases from V and 4 bases from J; junction bases left unmatched: 5. In germline, CDR1 is GTSNPN, CDR2 SVGIG (reference sequence). Here the CDR3 DNA reads TGTGCCTGGACTTGGCAGGGGGCAGATACGCAGTATTTT. Protein product: CAWTWQGADTQYF.

This clone was detected a few times. The chain uses TRBV6-5 and TRBJ2-4; D perhaps matches TRBD2 (5 bases). V was cut by 2 bases and J by 7 bases, with 15 bases left in between. Germline-derived CDR1 and CDR2 are MNHEY and SVGAGI. This CDR3 is 15 amino acids long. CDR3 protein: CASSYEAGLSNIQYF. In DNA form, the CDR3 reads TGTGCCAGCAGTTACGAGGCGGGTTTGAGCAACATTCAGTACTTC.

There are a few counts of this clone. The chain joins TRBV6-5 to TRBJ2-3; D is perhaps TRBD1 (5 bases). Trimming left V 2 bases short and J 4 bases short, with 7 bases between. The CDR3 is 13 residues long. CDR1 is MNHEY and CDR2 is SVGAGI in the germline V gene. CDR3 residues: CASSYGAADTQYF. The CDR3 region has the DNA TGTGCCAGCAGTTACGGGGCCGCAGATACGCAGTATTTT.

This clone appeared once. The gene calls are TRBV11-2 and TRBJ1-5; no reliable D call. Germline CDR1 is SGHAT and CDR2 is FQNNGV. V lost 0 bases and J lost 7, with 7 bases in between. This CDR3 is built from 13 residues. CDR3 nucleotide sequence: TGTGCCAGCAGCTTAGACGCGGGGCAGCCCCAGCATTTT. This codes for CASSLDAGQPQHF.

The chain recombines TRBV19 with TRBJ1-4; TRBD1 matches 10 bases. Losses at the gene ends were 6 bases for V and 3 bases for J; bases not matched to a gene: 7. The CDR3 has 16 residues. Looked up from germline, CDR1 is LNHDA and CDR2 is SQIVND (reference sequence). CDR3 protein: CASRTGGQYSNEKLFF. CDR3 bases: TGTGCCAGTAGGACAGGGGGCCAATACTCTAATGAAAAACTGTTTTTT.

The rearrangement uses TRBV30 and TRBJ2-2; 7 positions match TRBD1. Germline-derived CDR1 and CDR2 are GTSNPN and SVGIG (reference sequence). Losses at the gene ends were 4 bases for V and 7 bases for J; bases not matched to a gene: 12. The CDR3 runs to 15 residues. This chain's CDR3 is CAWMAARGGGGELFF. CDR3 nucleotides: TGTGCCTGGATGGCTGCGCGAGGGGGCGGCGGGGAGCTGTTTTTT.

The chain employs TRBV19 and TRBJ2-7; perhaps TRBD1 as D (5 bases). CDR3 length: 11 amino acids. Trimming cost V 4 bases and J 6 bases, with 7 bases left between them. Germline-derived CDR1 and CDR2 are LNHDA and SQIVND (reference sequence). CDR3 in amino acids: CASSTGSEQYF. The DNA of the CDR3 is TGTGCCAGTAGTACAGGGTCCGAGCAGTACTTC.

This chain connects TRBV23-1 to TRBJ2-7, with D hard to call. TRBV23-1 is an open reading frame whose function is uncertain. Deletions cut 6 bases from V and 2 bases from J, with 17 bases between. This CDR3 is built from 15 residues. The DNA for the CDR3 is TGCGCCAGCAGCCAAAAATTGACTCCCACCTACGAGCAGTACTTC. Translated: CASSQKLTPTYEQYF.

V gene TRBV30 combines with J gene TRBJ1-5; D unclear. V lost 1 base to trimming and J lost 1 base, with 5 bases between them. This CDR3 region has 13 residues. Looked up from germline, CDR1 is GTSNPN and CDR2 is SVGIG (reference sequence). CDR3 DNA sequence: TGTGCCTGGAGTGGACAAAGCAATCAGCCCCAGCATTTT. Translating gives CAWSGQSNQPQHF.

A word on this clone: Other DNA variants within this sample encode the same CDR3. J is TRBJ2-5 and V is TRBV2, with 10 bases matching TRBD1. Germline assignment: CDR1 SNHLY and CDR2 FYNNEI. This CDR3 contains 14 residues. The V and J ends lost 9 bases and 4 bases, in that order; junction bases with no gene match: 8. Here the CDR3 DNA reads TGTGCCAGTGTAAGACAGGGGGCTAGAGAGACCCAGTACTTC. As protein: CASVRQGARETQYF. Together with reference TRBV2 and TRBJ2-5, the CDR3 gives the full variable domain: EPEVTQTPSHQVTQMGQEVILRCVPISNHLYFYWYRQILGQKVEFLVSFYNNEISEKSEIFDDQFSVERPDGSNFTLKIRSTKLEDSAMYFCASVRQGARETQYFGPGTRLLVL.